This T cell receptor beta chain was sequenced for a study of T cells in localized non-small cell lung cancer. TCRdb's table, derived via immunoSEQ multiplex PCR, lists solely in-frame clones and lacks some. This sample carries tens of thousands of clones, 85% of them seen once, and the ten largest clones take about 15%. Germline-derived CDR1 and CDR2 are SGHDT and YYEEEE. This CDR3 has 13 amino acids. Germline trimming cut 2 bases from V and 5 bases from J; bases unmatched to any gene: 3. This TCR was sampled from a woman between 40 and 69 years old with stage II squamous cell lung carcinoma. The sequences come from PBMCs, collected before any cancer treatment. This chain joins TRBV5-6 and TRBJ2-5; 7 bases are a match to TRBD2. CDR3 amino acids: CASSLAGSETQYF. The CDR3 DNA sequence: TGTGCCAGCAGCTTAGCGGGATCTGAGACCCAGTACTTC.